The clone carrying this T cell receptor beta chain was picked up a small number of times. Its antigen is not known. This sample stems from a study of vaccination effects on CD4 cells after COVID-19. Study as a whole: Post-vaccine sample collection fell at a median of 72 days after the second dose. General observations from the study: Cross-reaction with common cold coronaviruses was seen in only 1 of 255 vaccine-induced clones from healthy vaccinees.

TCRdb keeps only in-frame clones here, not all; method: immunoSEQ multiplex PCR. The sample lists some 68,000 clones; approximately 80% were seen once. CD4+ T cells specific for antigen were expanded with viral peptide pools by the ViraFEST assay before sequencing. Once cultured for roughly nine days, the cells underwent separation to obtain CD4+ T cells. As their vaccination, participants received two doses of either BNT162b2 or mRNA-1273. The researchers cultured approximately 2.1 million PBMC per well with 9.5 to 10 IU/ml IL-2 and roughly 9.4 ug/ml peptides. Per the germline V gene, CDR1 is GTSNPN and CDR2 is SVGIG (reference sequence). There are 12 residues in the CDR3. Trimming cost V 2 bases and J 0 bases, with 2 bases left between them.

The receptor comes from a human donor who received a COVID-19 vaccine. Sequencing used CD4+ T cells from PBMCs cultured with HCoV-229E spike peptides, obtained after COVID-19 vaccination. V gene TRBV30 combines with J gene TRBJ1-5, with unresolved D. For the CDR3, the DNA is TGTGCCTGGAGTCGTAGCAATCAGCCCCAGCATTTT. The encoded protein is CAWSRSNQPQHF. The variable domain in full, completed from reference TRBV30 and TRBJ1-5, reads SQTIHQWPATLVQPVGSPLSLECTVEGTSNPNLYWYRQAAGRGLQLLFYSVGIGQISSEVPQNLSASRPQDRQFILSSKKLLLSDSGFYLCAWSRSNQPQHFGDGTRLSIL.